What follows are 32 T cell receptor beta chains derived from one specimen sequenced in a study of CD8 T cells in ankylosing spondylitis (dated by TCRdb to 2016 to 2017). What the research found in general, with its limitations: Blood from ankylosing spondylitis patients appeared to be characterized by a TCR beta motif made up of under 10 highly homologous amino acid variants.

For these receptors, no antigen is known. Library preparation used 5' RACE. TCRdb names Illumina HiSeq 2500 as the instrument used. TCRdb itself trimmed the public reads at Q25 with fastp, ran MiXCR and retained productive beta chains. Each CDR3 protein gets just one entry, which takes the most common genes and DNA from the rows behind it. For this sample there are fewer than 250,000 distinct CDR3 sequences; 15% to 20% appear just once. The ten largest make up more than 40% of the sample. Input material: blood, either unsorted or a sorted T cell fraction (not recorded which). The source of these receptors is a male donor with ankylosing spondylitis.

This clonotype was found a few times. CDR3 in DNA: TGTGCCAGCAGCTCACCGGGACAGCCGGGGTTCGATGAGCAGTTCTTC. The encoded protein is CASSSPGQPGFDEQFF. The genes are TRBV5-6 and TRBJ2-1; 7 bases agree with TRBD1. CDR1 and CDR2 (germline): SGHDT, YYEEEE. The CDR3 has 16 amino acids. Trimming cost V 3 bases and J 8 bases; bases outside gene matches: 14.

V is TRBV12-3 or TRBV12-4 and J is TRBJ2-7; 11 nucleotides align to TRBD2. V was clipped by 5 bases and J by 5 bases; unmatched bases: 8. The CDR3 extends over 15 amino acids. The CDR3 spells CASSLLAGDGNEQYF. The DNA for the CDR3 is TGTGCCAGCAGTCTACTAGCGGGAGATGGCAACGAGCAGTACTTC.

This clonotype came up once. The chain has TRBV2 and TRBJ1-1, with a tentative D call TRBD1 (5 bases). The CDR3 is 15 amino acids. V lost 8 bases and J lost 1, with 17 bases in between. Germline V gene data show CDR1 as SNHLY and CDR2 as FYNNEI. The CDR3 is CASRNGRQPNTEAFF. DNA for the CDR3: TGTGCCAGCCGTAACGGGAGACAGCCGAACACTGAAGCTTTCTTT.

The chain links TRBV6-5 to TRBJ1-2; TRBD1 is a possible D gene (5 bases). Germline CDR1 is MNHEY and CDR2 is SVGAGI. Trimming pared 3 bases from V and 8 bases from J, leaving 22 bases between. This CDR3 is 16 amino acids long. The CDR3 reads CASSYSFDSPPRGYTF. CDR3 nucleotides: TGTGCCAGCAGTTATTCCTTCGACAGTCCGCCTCGGGGCTACACCTTC.

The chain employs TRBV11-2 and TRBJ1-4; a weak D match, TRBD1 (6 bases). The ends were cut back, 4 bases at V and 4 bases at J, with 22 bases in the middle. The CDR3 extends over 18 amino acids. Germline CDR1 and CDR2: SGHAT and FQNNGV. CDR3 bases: TGTGCCAGCAGCTCATTACGGGACATATCGATCCGTAATGAAAAACTGTTTTTT. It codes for CASSSLRDISIRNEKLFF.

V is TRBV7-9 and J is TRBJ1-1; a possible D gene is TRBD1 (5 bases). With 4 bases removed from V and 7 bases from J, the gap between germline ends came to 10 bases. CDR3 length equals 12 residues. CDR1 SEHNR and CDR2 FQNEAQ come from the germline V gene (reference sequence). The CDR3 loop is CASSSLGDEAFF. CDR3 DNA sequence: TGTGCCAGCAGCTCCCTGGGGGATGAAGCTTTCTTT. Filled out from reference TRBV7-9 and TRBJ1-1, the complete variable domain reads DTGVSQNPRHKITKRGQNVTFRCDPISEHNRLYWYRQTLGQGPEFLTYFQNEAQLEKSRLLSDRFSAERPKGSFSTLEIQRTEQGDSAMYLCASSSLGDEAFFGQGTRLTVV.

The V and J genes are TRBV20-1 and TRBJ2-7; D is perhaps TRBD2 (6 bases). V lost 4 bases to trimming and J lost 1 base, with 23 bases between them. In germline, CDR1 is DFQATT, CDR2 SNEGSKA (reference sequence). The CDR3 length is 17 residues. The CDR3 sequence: CSATDYEGSGESYEQYF. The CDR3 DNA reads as TGCAGTGCTACTGACTACGAGGGTAGCGGCGAGTCCTACGAGCAGTACTTC.

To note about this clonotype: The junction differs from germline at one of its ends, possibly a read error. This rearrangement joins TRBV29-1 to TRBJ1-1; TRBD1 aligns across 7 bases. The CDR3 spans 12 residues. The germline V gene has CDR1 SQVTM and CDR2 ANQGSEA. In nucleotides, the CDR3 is TGCAGCGTGGAAGGACAGGCGGCTGAAGCTTTCTTT. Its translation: CSVEGQAAEAFF.

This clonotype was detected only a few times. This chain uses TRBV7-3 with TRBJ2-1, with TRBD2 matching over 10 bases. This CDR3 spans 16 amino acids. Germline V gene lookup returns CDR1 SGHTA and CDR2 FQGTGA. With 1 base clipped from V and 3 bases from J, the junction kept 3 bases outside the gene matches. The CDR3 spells CASSLRVAGGYNEQFF. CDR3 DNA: TGTGCCAGCAGCTTAAGGGTAGCGGGAGGCTACAATGAGCAGTTCTTC.

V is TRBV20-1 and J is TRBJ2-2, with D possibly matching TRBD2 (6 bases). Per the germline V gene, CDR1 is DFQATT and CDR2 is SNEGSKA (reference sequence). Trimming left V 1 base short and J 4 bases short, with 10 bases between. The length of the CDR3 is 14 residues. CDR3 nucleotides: TGCAGTGCTAGAGTCGGGAGTGTCACCGGGGAGCTGTTTTTT. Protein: CSARVGSVTGELFF.

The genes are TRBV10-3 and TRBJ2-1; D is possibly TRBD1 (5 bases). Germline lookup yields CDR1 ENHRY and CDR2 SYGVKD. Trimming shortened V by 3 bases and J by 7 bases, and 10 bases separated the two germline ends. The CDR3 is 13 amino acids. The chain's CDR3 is CAISDGKGNEQFF. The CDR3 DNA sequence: TGTGCCATCAGTGACGGAAAGGGGAATGAGCAGTTCTTC.

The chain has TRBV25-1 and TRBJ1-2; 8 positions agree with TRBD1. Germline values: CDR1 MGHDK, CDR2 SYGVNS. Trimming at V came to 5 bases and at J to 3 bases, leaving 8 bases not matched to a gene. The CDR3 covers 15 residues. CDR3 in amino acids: CASSWTGSEDYGYTF. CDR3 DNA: TGTGCCAGCAGTTGGACAGGGTCCGAGGACTATGGCTACACCTTC.

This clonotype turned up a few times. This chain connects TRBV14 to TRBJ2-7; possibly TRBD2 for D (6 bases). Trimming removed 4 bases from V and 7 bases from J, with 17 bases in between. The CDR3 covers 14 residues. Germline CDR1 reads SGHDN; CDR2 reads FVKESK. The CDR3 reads CASSLPSGVGEQYF. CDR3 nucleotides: TGTGCCAGCAGCCTACCCTCGGGGGTAGGGGAGCAGTACTTC. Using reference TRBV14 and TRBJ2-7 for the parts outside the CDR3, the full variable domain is EAGVTQFPSHSVIEKGQTVTLRCDPISGHDNLYWYRRVMGKEIKFLLHFVKESKQDESGMPNNRFLAERTGGTYSTLKVQPAELEDSGVYFCASSLPSGVGEQYFGPGTRLTVT.

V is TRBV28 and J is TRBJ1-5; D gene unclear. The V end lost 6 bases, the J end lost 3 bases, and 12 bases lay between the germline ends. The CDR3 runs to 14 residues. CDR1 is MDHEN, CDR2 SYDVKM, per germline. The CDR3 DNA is TGTGCCAGCAGCAGGAGCTATGCCAATCAGCCCCAGCATTTT. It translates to CASSRSYANQPQHF.

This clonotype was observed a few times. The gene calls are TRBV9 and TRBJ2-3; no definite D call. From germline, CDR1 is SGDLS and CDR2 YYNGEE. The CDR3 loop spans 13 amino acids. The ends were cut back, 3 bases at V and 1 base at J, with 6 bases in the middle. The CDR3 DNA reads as TGTGCCAGCAGCGACACTGGCACAGATACGCAGTATTTT. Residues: CASSDTGTDTQYF.

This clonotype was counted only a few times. CDR3 protein: CASSPLGGPSYNEQFF. Here the CDR3 DNA reads TGTGCCAGCAGCCCCTTAGGGGGACCATCCTACAATGAGCAGTTCTTC. The V gene is TRBV7-3, the J gene TRBJ2-1; TRBD1 is a possible D gene (6 bases). The germline gives CDR1 SGHTA, CDR2 FQGTGA. V was clipped by 5 bases and J by 1 base, with 15 bases between them. The CDR3 has 16 amino acids.

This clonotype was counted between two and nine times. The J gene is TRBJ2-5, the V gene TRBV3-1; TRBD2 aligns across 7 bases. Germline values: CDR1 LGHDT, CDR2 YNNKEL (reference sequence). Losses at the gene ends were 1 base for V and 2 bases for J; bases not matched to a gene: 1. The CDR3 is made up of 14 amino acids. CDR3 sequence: CASSQAAGQETQYF. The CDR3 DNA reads TGTGCCAGCAGCCAAGCAGCGGGGCAAGAGACCCAGTACTTC.

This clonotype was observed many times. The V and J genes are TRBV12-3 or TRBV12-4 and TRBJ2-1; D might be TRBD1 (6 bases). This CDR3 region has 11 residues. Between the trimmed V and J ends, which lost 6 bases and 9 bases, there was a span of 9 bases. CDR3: CASSAGVEQFF. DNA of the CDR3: TGTGCCAGCAGCGCAGGGGTTGAGCAGTTCTTC.

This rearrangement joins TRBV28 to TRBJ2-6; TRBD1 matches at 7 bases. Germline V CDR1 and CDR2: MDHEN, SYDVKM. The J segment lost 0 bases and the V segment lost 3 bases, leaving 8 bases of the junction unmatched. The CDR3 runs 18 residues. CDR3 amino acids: CASSFDRVPVSGANVLTF. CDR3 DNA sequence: TGTGCCAGCAGTTTTGACAGGGTGCCGGTCTCTGGGGCCAACGTCCTGACTTTC.

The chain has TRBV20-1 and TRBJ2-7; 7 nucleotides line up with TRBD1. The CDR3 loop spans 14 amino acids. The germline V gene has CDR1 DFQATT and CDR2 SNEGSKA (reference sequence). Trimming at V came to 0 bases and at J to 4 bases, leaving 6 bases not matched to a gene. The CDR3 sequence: CSARDLQGVYEQYF. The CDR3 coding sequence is TGCAGTGCTAGAGATCTGCAGGGGGTTTACGAGCAGTACTTC.

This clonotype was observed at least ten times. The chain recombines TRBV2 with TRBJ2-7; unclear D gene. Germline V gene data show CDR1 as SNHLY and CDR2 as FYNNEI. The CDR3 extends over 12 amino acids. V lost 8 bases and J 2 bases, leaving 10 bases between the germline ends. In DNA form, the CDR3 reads TGTGCCAGCGTACAGACACCCTACGAGCAGTACTTC. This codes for CASVQTPYEQYF.

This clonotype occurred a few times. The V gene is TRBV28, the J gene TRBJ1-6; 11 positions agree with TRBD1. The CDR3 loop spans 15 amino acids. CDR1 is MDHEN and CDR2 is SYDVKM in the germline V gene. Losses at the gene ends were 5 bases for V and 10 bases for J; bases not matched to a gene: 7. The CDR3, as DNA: TGTGCCAGCAGTCCAAGGACAGGGGGCATGTCACCCCTCCACTTT. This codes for CASSPRTGGMSPLHF. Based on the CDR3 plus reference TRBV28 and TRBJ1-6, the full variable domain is DVKVTQSSRYLVKRTGEKVFLECVQDMDHENMFWYRQDPGLGLRLIYFSYDVKMKEKGDIPEGYSVSREKKERFSLILESASTNQTSMYLCASSPRTGGMSPLHFGNGTRLTVT.

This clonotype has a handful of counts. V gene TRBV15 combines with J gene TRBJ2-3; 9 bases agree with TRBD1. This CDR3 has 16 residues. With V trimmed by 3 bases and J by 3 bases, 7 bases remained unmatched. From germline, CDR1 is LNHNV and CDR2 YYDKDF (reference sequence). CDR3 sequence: CATSSLQGALTDTQYF. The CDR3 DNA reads TGTGCCACCAGCAGTCTACAGGGGGCTCTGACAGATACGCAGTATTTT.

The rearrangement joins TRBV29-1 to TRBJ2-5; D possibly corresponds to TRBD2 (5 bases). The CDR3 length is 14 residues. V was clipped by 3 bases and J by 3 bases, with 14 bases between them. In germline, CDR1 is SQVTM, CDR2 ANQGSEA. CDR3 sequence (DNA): TGCAGCGTTGATCCGGGAAATAATGAAGAGACCCAGTACTTC. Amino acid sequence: CSVDPGNNEETQYF.

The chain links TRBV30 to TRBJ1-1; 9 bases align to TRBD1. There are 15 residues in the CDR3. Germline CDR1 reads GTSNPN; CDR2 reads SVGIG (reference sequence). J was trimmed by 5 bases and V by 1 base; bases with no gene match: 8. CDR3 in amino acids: CAWSEWTGVRTEAFF. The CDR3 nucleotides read TGTGCCTGGAGTGAATGGACAGGGGTGAGGACTGAAGCTTTCTTT.

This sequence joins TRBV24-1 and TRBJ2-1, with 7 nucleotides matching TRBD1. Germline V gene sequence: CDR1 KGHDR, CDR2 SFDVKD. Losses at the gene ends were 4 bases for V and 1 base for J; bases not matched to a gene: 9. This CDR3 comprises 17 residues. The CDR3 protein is CATSDRGQASSYNEQFF. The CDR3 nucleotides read TGTGCCACCAGTGACCGCGGACAGGCTTCATCCTACAATGAGCAGTTCTTC.

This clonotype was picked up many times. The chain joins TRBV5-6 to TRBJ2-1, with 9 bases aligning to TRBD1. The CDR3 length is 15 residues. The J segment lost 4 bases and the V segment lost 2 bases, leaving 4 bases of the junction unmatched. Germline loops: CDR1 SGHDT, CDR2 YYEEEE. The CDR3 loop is CASSFRDREYNEQFF. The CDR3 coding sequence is TGTGCCAGCAGCTTCCGGGACAGGGAGTACAATGAGCAGTTCTTC. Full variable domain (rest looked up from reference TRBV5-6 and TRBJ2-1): DAGVTQSPTHLIKTRGQQVTLRCSPKSGHDTVSWYQQALGQGPQFIFQYYEEEERQRGNFPDRFSGHQFPNYSSELNVNALLLGDSALYLCASSFRDREYNEQFFGPGTRLTVL.

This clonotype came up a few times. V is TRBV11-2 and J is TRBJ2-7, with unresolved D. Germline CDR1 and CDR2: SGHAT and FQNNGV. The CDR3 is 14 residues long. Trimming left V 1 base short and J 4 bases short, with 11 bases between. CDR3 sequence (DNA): TGTGCCAGCAGCTTAGGACTCCGCCAGTACGAGCAGTACTTC. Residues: CASSLGLRQYEQYF.

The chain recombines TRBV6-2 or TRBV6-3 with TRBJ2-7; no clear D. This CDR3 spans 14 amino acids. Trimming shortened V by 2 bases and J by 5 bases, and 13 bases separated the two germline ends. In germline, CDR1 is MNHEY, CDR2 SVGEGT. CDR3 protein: CASSYPTSGHEQYF. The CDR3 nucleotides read TGTGCCAGCAGTTACCCCACCTCCGGCCACGAGCAGTACTTC.

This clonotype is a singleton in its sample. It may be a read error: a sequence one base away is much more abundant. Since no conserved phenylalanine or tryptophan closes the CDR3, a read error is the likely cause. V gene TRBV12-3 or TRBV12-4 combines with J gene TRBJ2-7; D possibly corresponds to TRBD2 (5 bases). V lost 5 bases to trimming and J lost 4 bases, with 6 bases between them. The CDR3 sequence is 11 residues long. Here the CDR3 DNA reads TGTGCCAGCAGTCCGGGGTACGAGCAGTACTAC. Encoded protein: CASSPGYEQYY.

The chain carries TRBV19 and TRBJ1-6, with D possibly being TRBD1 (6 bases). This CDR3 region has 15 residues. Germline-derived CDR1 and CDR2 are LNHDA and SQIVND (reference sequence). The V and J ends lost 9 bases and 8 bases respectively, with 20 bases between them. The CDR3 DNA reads TGTGCCAGCCAAACCTCAAGGGCAGGGGATTCACCCCTCCACTTT. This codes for CASQTSRAGDSPLHF.

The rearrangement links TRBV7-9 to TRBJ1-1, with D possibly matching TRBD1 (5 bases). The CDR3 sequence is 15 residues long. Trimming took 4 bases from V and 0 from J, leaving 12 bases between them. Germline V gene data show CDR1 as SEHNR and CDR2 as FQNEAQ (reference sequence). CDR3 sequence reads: CASSSRDRLNTEAFF. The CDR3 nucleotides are TGTGCCAGCAGCTCCCGGGACCGCTTGAACACTGAAGCTTTCTTT.